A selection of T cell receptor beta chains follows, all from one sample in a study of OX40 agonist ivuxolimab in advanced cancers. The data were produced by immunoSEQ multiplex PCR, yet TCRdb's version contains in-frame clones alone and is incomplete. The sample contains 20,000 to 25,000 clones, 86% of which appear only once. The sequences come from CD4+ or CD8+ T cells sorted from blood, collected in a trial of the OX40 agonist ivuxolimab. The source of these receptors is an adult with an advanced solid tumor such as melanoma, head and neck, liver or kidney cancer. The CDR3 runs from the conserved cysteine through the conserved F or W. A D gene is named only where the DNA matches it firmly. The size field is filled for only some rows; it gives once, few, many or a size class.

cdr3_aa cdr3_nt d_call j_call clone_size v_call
CASSLGQGFEQYF TGCGCCAGCAGCTTGGGACAGGGATTTGAGCAGTACTTC TRBD1 TRBJ2-7 . TRBV5-1
CASSIRLAGGQNTGELFF TGTGCCAGTAGTATAAGACTAGCGGGGGGTCAGAACACCGGGGAGCTGTTTTTT TRBD2 TRBJ2-2 . TRBV19
CASSPGAAGTSPGNTIYF TGCGCCAGCAGCCCGGGGGCAGCCGGGACCTCTCCTGGAAACACCATATATTTT . TRBJ1-3 . TRBV5-1
CASGDSGHISGNTIYF TGTGCCAGCGGGGACAGCGGTCATATCTCTGGAAACACCATATATTTT TRBD1 TRBJ1-3 . TRBV6-6
CASSVAGNTEAFF TGTGCCAGCAGTGTCGCAGGGAACACTGAAGCTTTCTTT . TRBJ1-1 few TRBV2
CASSGEPGNTGELFF TGTGCCAGCAGTGGCGAGCCAGGAAACACCGGGGAGCTGTTTTTT . TRBJ2-2 . TRBV6-5
CASSDGTGSTDTQYF TGTGCCAGCAGTGACGGGACAGGGAGCACAGATACGCAGTATTTT TRBD1 TRBJ2-3 . TRBV6-4
CASSYPDRKAEAFF TGTGCCAGCAGTTACCCGGACAGGAAGGCTGAAGCTTTCTTT TRBD1 TRBJ1-1 once TRBV6-6
CASSKTSGTGNYGYTF TGTGCCAGCAGCAAGACCTCCGGGACAGGGAACTATGGCTACACCTTC TRBD1 TRBJ1-2 . TRBV11-2
CASSYMGVGGTDTQYF TGTGCCAGCAGTTATATGGGGGTCGGCGGCACAGATACGCAGTATTTT . TRBJ2-3 . TRBV6-5
CASSHFRGGSTDTQYF TGTGCCAGCAGCCATTTTAGGGGGGGGAGCACAGATACGCAGTATTTT . TRBJ2-3 few TRBV4-2